The next 4 T cell receptor beta chains were all read from a single sample in a study of shared clonotypes between healthy human individuals. Clones were sequenced by immunoSEQ multiplex PCR, and TCRdb holds only the in-frame ones, with some missing. The sample holds 2,500,000 or so clones, 80% to 95% seen once. What was sequenced was naive CD4+ T cells from PBMCs. Indicated subset: CD45RA+ positively selected. These receptors all stem from a man in his late teens or twenties in good health. Some clones in this sample may be carry-over from other donors' samples.

This chain connects TRBV28 to TRBJ2-7; TRBD1 matches at 7 bases. The CDR3 consists of 15 residues. The germline CDR1 and CDR2 sequences are MDHEN and SYDVKM. Germline trimming cut 4 bases from V and 5 bases from J; bases unmatched to any gene: 11. CDR3 sequence: CASSSGGEGRHEQYF. As DNA, the CDR3 is TGTGCCAGCAGTTCAGGGGGAGAGGGGCGCCACGAGCAGTACTTC.

This chain links TRBV5-4 with TRBJ1-2, with D hard to call. The V gene lost 1 base and the J gene lost 4 bases, with 11 bases spanning the gap. The CDR3 contains 14 residues. Germline CDR1 reads SGHNT; CDR2 reads YYREEE (reference sequence). The CDR3 loop is CASSLHGYSYGYTF. The CDR3 bases are TGTGCCAGCAGCTTGCACGGGTATAGCTATGGCTACACCTTC.

The genes are TRBV7-8 and TRBJ2-1; 10 nucleotides match TRBD2. Looked up from germline, CDR1 is SGHVS and CDR2 is FQNEAQ. The CDR3 spans 18 residues. After removal of 2 bases from V and 3 bases from J, the junction contained 10 bases not matched to a gene. The CDR3 here is CASSLTPHLAGGYNEQFF. DNA of the CDR3: TGTGCCAGCAGCTTAACCCCCCACTTAGCGGGAGGCTACAATGAGCAGTTCTTC. The variable domain in full, completed from reference TRBV7-8 and TRBJ2-1, reads GAGVSQSPRYKVAKRGQDVALRCDPISGHVSLFWYQQALGQGPEFLTYFQNEAQLDKSGLPSDRFFAERPEGSVSTLKIQRTQQEDSAVYLCASSLTPHLAGGYNEQFFGPGTRLTVL.

The rearrangement links TRBV5-1 to TRBJ1-4; the match to TRBD1 covers 7 bases. J lost 7 bases, V lost 4 bases, and 16 bases had no gene match. Germline CDR1 reads SGHRS; CDR2 reads YFSETQ. The CDR3 runs 17 residues. The CDR3 DNA reads as TGCGCCAGCAGCCCAACCCAGGGGGGCTTGGGGACTGAAAAACTGTTTTTT. It encodes CASSPTQGGLGTEKLFF.